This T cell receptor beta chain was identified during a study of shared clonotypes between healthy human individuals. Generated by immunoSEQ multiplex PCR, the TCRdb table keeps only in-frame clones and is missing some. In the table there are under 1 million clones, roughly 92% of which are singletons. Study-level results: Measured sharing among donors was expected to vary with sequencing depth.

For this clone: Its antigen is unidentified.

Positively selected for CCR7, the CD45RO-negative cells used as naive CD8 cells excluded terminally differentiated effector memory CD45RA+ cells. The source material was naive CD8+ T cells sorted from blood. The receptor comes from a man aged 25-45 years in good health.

CDR3 DNA sequence: TGTGCCAGCAGCACCTTGGATACAGGGTATGAGCAGTTCTTC. Translating it yields CASSTLDTGYEQFF. The chain couples TRBV6-1 to TRBJ2-1, with D possibly being TRBD1 (6 bases). V was shortened by 6 bases and J by 8 bases, with 17 bases between the two germline ends. Germline V gene lookup returns CDR1 MNHNS and CDR2 SASEGT. The CDR3 extends over 14 amino acids.